This T cell receptor beta chain was captured by sequencing in a study of vaccination and CD4 T cells after COVID-19. General study results and limits: Convalescent patients saw a median approximately 90% of their reactive clones show up only after vaccination.

Regarding this clonotype: Its target is unknown.

From germline, CDR1 is SQVTM and CDR2 ANQGSEA. V shed 6 bases, J shed 3 bases, and the junction held 4 bases outside the gene matches. The CDR3 is 14 residues long. Treatment noted: approximately 10-day PBMC culture with coronavirus spike peptide pools or control peptides (ViraFEST assay). Half-medium changes with fresh IL-2 medium occurred on days 3 and 7. The Oncomine TCR Beta short-read assay sequenced DNA from cultured CD4+ T cells. One entry per CDR3 protein, called by TCRdb with MiXCR from the PCR reads. The sample yields 15,000 to 20,000 distinct CDR3 sequences, approximately 63% seen once. This sequence was found in a human donor who had recovered from COVID-19. The chain carries TRBV29-1 and TRBJ2-1, with 11 bases lining up with TRBD2. Sequenced input: CD4+ T cells from blood, cultured in vitro. CDR3 loop: CSVVTSGNYNEQFF. DNA for the CDR3: TGCAGCGTCGTGACTAGCGGGAACTACAATGAGCAGTTCTTC.